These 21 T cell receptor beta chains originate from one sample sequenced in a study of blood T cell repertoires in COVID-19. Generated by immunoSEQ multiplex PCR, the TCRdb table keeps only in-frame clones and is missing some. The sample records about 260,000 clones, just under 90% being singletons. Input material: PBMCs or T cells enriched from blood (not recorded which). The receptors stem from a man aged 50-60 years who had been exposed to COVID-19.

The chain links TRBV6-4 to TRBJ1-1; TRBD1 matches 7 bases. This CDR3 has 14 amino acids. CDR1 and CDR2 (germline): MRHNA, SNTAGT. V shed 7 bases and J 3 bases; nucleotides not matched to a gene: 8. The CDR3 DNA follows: TGTGCCAGCATGATTAGGGACAGTTACACTGAAGCTTTCTTT. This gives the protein CASMIRDSYTEAFF.

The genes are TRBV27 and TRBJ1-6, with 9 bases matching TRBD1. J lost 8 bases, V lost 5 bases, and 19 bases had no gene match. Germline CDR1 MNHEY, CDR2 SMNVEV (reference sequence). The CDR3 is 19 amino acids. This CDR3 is CASSRFSQSTRTGDSPLHF. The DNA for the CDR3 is TGTGCCAGCAGTCGTTTTTCCCAATCTACTAGGACAGGGGATTCACCCCTCCACTTT.

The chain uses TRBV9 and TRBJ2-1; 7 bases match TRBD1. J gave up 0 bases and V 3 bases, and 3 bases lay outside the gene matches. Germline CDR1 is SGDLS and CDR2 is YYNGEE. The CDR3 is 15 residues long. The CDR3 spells CASSATGNSYNEQFF. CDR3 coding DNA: TGTGCCAGCAGCGCGACAGGGAACTCCTACAATGAGCAGTTCTTC.

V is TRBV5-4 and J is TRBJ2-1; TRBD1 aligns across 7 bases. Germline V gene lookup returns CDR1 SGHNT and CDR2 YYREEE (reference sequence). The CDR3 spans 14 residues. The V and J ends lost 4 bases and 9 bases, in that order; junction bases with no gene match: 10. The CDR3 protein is CASSDGQVRGEQFF. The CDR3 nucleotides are TGTGCCAGCAGCGATGGACAGGTGAGGGGTGAGCAGTTCTTC.

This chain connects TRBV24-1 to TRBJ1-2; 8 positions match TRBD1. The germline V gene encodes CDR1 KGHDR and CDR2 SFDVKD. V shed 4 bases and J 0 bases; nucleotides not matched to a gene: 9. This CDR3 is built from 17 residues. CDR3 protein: CATSDTRTGTANYGYTF. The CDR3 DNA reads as TGTGCCACCAGTGACACACGGACAGGGACAGCTAACTATGGCTACACCTTC.

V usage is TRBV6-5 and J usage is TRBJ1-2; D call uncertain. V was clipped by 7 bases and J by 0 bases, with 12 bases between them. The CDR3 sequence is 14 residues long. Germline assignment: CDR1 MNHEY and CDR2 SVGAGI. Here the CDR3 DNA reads TGTGCCAGCAAATCGGGTTTAGCTAACTATGGCTACACCTTC. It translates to CASKSGLANYGYTF.

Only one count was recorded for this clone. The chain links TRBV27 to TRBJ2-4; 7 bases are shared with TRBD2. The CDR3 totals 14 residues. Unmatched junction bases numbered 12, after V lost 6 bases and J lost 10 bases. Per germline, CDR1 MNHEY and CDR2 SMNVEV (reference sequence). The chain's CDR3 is CASRVGLSTGIQYF. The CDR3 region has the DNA TGTGCCAGCAGAGTGGGACTATCTACCGGGATTCAGTACTTC.

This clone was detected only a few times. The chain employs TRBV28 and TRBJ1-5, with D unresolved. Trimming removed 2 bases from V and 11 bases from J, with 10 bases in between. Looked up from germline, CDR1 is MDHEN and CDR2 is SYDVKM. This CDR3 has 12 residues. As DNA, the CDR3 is TGTGCCAGCAGTTTAAACCGACTATCCCAGCATTTT. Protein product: CASSLNRLSQHF.

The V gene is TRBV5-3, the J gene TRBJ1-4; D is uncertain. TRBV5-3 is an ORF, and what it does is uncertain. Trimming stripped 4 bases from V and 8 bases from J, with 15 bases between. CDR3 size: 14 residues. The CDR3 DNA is TGTGCCAGAAGCCCCCGGCGGGCGCCCGAAAAACTGTTTTTT. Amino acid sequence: CARSPRRAPEKLFF.

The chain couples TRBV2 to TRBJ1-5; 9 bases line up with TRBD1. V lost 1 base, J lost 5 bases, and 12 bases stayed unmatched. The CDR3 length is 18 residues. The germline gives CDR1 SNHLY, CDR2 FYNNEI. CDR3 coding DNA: TGTGCCAGCAGTGAAGTGGGACAGGGTATTATAGGGGATCAGCCCCAGCATTTT. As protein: CASSEVGQGIIGDQPQHF.

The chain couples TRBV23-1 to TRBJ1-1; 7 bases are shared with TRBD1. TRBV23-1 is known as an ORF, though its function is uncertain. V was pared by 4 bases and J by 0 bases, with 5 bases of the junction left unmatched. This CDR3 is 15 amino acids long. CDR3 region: CASSRGGGMNTEAFF. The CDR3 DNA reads TGCGCCAGCAGTCGTGGAGGGGGCATGAACACTGAAGCTTTCTTT.

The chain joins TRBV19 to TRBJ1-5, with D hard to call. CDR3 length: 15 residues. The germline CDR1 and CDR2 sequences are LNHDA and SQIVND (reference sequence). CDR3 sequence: CASGKGGDSNQPQHF. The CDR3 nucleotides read TGTGCTAGTGGCAAGGGAGGAGATAGCAATCAGCCCCAGCATTTT.

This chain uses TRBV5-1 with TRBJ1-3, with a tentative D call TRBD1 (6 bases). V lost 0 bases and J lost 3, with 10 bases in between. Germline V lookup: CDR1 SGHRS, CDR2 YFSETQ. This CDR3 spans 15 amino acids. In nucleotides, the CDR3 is TGCGCCAGCAGCTTGGTAGCAGGGGATGGAAACACCATATATTTT. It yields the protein CASSLVAGDGNTIYF.

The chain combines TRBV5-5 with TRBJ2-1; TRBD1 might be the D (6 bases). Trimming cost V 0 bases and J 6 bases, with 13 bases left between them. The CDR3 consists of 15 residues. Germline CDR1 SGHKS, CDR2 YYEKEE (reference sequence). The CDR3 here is CASSLVGVQGNEQFF. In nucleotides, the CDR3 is TGTGCCAGCAGCTTGGTGGGGGTACAGGGCAATGAGCAGTTCTTC.

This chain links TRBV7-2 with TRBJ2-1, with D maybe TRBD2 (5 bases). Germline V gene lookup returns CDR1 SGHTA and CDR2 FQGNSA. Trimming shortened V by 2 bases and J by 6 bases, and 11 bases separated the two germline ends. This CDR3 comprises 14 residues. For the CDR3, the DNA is TGTGCCAGCAGCTTAACGAGGACTTCCAATGAGCAGTTCTTC. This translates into CASSLTRTSNEQFF.

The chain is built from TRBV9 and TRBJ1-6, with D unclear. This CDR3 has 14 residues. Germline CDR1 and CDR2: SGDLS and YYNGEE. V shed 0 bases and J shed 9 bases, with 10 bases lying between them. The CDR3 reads CASSVAWQSSPLHF. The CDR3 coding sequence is TGTGCCAGCAGCGTAGCTTGGCAGTCTTCACCCCTCCACTTT.

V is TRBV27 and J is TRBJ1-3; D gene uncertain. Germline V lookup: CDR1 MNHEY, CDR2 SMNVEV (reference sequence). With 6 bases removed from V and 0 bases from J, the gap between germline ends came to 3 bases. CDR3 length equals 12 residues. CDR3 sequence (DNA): TGTGCCAGCAGGAGCTCTGGAAACACCATATATTTT. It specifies CASRSSGNTIYF.

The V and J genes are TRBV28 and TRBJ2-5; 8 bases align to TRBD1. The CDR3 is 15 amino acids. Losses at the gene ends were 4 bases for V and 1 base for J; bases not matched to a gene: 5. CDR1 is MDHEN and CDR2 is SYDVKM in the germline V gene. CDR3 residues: CASSSTGGLQETQYF. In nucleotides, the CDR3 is TGTGCCAGCAGTTCTACAGGGGGACTCCAAGAGACCCAGTACTTC.

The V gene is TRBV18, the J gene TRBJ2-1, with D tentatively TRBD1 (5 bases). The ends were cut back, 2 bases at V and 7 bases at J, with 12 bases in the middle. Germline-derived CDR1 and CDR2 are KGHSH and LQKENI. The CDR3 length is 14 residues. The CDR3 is CASSPTTVRNEQFF. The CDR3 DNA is TGTGCCAGCTCACCAACGACAGTCCGGAATGAGCAGTTCTTC.

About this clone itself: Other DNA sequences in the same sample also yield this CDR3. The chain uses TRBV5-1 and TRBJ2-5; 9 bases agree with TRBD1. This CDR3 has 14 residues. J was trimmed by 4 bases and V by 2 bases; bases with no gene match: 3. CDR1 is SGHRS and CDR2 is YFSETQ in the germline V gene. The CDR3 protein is CASSFRQGGETQYF. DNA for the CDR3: TGCGCCAGCAGCTTCCGACAGGGGGGAGAGACCCAGTACTTC.

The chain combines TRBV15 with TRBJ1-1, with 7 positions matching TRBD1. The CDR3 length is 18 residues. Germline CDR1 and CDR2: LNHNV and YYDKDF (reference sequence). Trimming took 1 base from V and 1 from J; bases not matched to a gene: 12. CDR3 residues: CATSRALGTDRTNTEAFF. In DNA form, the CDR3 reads TGTGCCACCAGCAGAGCACTTGGCACGGACAGGACGAACACTGAAGCTTTCTTT.